These 8 T cell receptor beta chains came from one sample sequenced in a study of CD8 T cells in Susac syndrome. Reverse transcription used about 0.45 to 1 ug RNA and random hexamers. Via MiXCR, TCRdb re-called the immunoSEQ multiplex PCR reads, giving one row per CDR3 protein. The sample includes about 150,000 distinct CDR3 sequences, about 95% of them seen just once. The sample was CD4+ T cells from PBMCs. The receptors derive from a human donor with Susac syndrome.

The chain links TRBV18 to TRBJ1-3, with 8 bases identical to TRBD1. The CDR3 has 14 amino acids. The ends lost 3 bases at V and 6 bases at J; junction bases unmatched: 4. The germline gives CDR1 KGHSH, CDR2 LQKENI. The CDR3 here is CASSPDRVKNTIYF. CDR3 bases: TGTGCCAGCTCACCGGACAGGGTGAAAAACACCATATATTTT.

The V gene is TRBV7-9, the J gene TRBJ2-3; 8 bases fit TRBD2. Germline CDR1 reads SEHNR; CDR2 reads FQNEAQ (reference sequence). V lost 6 bases and J lost 2; bases outside the gene matches: 4. This CDR3 is 14 amino acids long. The DNA of the CDR3 is TGTGCCAGCAGAGAGACTAGCGCCACAGATACGCAGTATTTT. Protein product: CASRETSATDTQYF. The full variable domain, rest sourced from reference TRBV7-9 and TRBJ2-3, is DTGVSQNPRHKITKRGQNVTFRCDPISEHNRLYWYRQTLGQGPEFLTYFQNEAQLEKSRLLSDRFSAERPKGSFSTLEIQRTEQGDSAMYLCASRETSATDTQYFGPGTRLTVL.

CDR3 sequence reads: CASSPRGGTSDYNEQFF. The CDR3 coding sequence is TGTGCCAGCAGCCCCCGCGGCGGGACTAGCGACTACAATGAGCAGTTCTTC. V is TRBV5-4 and J is TRBJ2-1; 10 nucleotides agree with TRBD2. The V gene end was trimmed by 4 bases and the J gene end by 3 bases; junction bases not matched to a gene: 10. The CDR3 loop spans 17 amino acids. Germline V gene sequence: CDR1 SGHNT, CDR2 YYREEE (reference sequence).

This clonotype was observed a single time. The rearrangement links TRBV12-3 or TRBV12-4 to TRBJ2-7, with TRBD1 matching over 8 bases. V was clipped by 3 bases and J by 6 bases; unmatched bases: 10. CDR3 length: 15 amino acids. The CDR3 nucleotides are TGTGCCAGCAGTTTTTACCGGGACAGGCTTGTCGAGCAGTACTTC. This translates into CASSFYRDRLVEQYF.

The V call is TRBV27, the J call TRBJ1-2; tentatively, D is TRBD1 (5 bases). The length of the CDR3 is 14 residues. V was clipped by 5 bases and J by 2 bases, with 12 bases between them. Germline CDR1 reads MNHEY; CDR2 reads SMNVEV (reference sequence). For the CDR3, the DNA is TGTGCCAGCAGTCCCTGGACAAGAAACTATGGCTACACCTTC. Protein product: CASSPWTRNYGYTF.

V gene TRBV18 combines with J gene TRBJ2-2; D is unclear. Germline CDR1 KGHSH, CDR2 LQKENI. Trimming left V 6 bases short and J 3 bases short, with 17 bases between. This CDR3 contains 16 residues. CDR3 nucleotides: TGTGCCAGCTCCCGTAGTAAAGGCCCGGACACCGGGGAGCTGTTTTTT. This gives the protein CASSRSKGPDTGELFF.

The chain joins TRBV6-2 or TRBV6-3 to TRBJ1-2, with D possibly TRBD1 on 5 matching bases. V shed 6 bases and J shed 9 bases, with 23 bases lying between them. CDR3 length: 15 residues. Germline assignment: CDR1 MNHEY and CDR2 SVGEGT. The CDR3 sequence: CASSSGRRDLRSYTF. CDR3 nucleotide sequence: TGTGCCAGCAGCTCGGGACGCCGGGATTTGAGGAGCTACACCTTC.

The rearrangement links TRBV20-1 to TRBJ1-5; D possibly corresponds to TRBD1 (5 bases). The germline CDR1 and CDR2 sequences are DFQATT and SNEGSKA (reference sequence). There are 12 residues in the CDR3. Trimming cost V 6 bases and J 4 bases, with 10 bases left between them. The CDR3 coding sequence is TGCAGTGCGTCGGGACCGAATCAGCCCCAGCATTTT. Its translation is CSASGPNQPQHF.